Listed below are T cell receptor beta chains from one sample, sequenced in a study of naive and memory T cell subsets. TCRdb itself ran the UMI-ligation and nested PCR reads through MiXCR, one entry per CDR3 protein. This sample has 120,000 to 150,000 distinct CDR3 sequences; around 21% occur once, and the top ten carry 0.6% to 0.8%. The sequencing sample was made of naive CD8+ T cells from blood. The receptors come from a human donor in good health. CDR3s include the opening cysteine and the closing phenylalanine or tryptophan. D genes are given only for firm matches.

d_gene	v_gene	len	j_gene	CDR3aa
-	TRBV7-2	16	TRBJ2-3	CASSPPPWGSTDTQYF
-	TRBV29-1	13	TRBJ2-7	CSVVSASAYEQYF
-	TRBV28	14	TRBJ2-5	CASTPQPGVETQYF
-	TRBV28	11	TRBJ2-7	CASSFGFEQYF
-	TRBV30	12	TRBJ2-7	CAWSETNYEQYF
-	TRBV24-1	15	TRBJ1-2	CATSDAGLPNYGYTF
-	TRBV20-1	17	TRBJ1-6	CSASSGFALSTLEPLHF
-	TRBV5-4	13	TRBJ2-4	CASSERGENIQYF
TRBD1	TRBV7-8	15	TRBJ2-1	CASSQDRGEVHEQFF
TRBD1	TRBV12-3/TRBV12-4	13	TRBJ2-7	CASRPGTVYEQYF
TRBD1	TRBV19	15	TRBJ2-1	CASSITGGPYNEQFF
TRBD1	TRBV6-5	13	TRBJ1-1	CASSQGQATEAFF
-	TRBV9	14	TRBJ1-5	CASSVGGGTQPQHF
-	TRBV4-1	14	TRBJ2-1	CASSQEVPNNEQFF
-	TRBV12-3/TRBV12-4	13	TRBJ2-7	CASSFGSQDEQYF
-	TRBV2	16	TRBJ2-2	CASSDPAGSNTGELFF
-	TRBV27	13	TRBJ2-7	CASSWRRSYEQYF
-	TRBV28	17	TRBJ1-6	CASSSWESDGGSSPLHF
-	TRBV28	15	TRBJ2-7	CASSWREVRTYEQYF
-	TRBV2	16	TRBJ2-7	CASSDSVLTLDYEQYF
-	TRBV12-3/TRBV12-4	16	TRBJ1-5	CASSETGPFSNQPQHF
-	TRBV7-9	19	TRBJ2-3	CASSLAPQTPGPRGLTQYF
-	TRBV28	14	TRBJ2-5	CASSLSGNQETQYF
-	TRBV7-9	13	TRBJ2-2	CASSAGEIGELFF
-	TRBV7-9	12	TRBJ2-1	CASRGQGNEQFF
-	TRBV20-1	18	TRBJ2-2	CSARDQGRERANTGELFF
-	TRBV11-2	13	TRBJ2-7	CASLGNPKRTQYF
TRBD1	TRBV13	15	TRBJ2-1	CASSPTGAPYNEQFF
TRBD1	TRBV6-5	14	TRBJ2-7	CASSYGTGDYEQYF
TRBD1	TRBV3-1	17	TRBJ2-3	CASSQTRGGPPRDTQYF
-	TRBV5-6	13	TRBJ1-1	CASSPGGVPEAFF
TRBD1	TRBV27	16	TRBJ2-1	CASRGEPGQVVDEQFF
TRBD1	TRBV10-1	17	TRBJ2-1	CASSEYRGPRDYNEQFF
TRBD2	TRBV9	16	TRBJ2-1	CASSPTIAGASNEQFF
TRBD1	TRBV19	18	TRBJ1-5	CASTLDRGEAYSNQPQHF
-	TRBV4-3	15	TRBJ2-1	CASSQETSPGGIRFF
TRBD1	TRBV4-3	18	TRBJ2-1	CASSVLVDRWDSYNEQFF
-	TRBV20-1	15	TRBJ2-5	CSARGGERYQETQYF
-	TRBV11-2	13	TRBJ2-1	CASSLGPNNEQFF
TRBD1	TRBV7-6	18	TRBJ1-2	CASSLDTEPPGQMNGYTF
TRBD2	TRBV4-1	15	TRBJ2-7	CASSQTSGPSYEQYF
-	TRBV29-1	12	TRBJ2-7	CSAVGDSYEQYF
TRBD2	TRBV27	18	TRBJ2-2	CATTGSSGPVRSTGELFF
-	TRBV28	15	TRBJ2-2	CASSLVGINTGELFF
-	TRBV24-1	13	TRBJ2-2	CATSPPITGELFF
TRBD1	TRBV5-4	11	TRBJ1-1	CASGTGAEAFF
TRBD1	TRBV28	15	TRBJ2-7	CASSVGQAPLYEQYF
TRBD1	TRBV6-5	17	TRBJ1-1	CASSFYPSTGLNTEAFF
-	TRBV7-3	14	TRBJ2-1	CASSLRDNYNEQFF
-	TRBV5-1	14	TRBJ1-1	CASSLGGGGTEAFF
TRBD1	TRBV12-3/TRBV12-4	16	TRBJ2-5	CASSPGTGDIQETQYF
-	TRBV4-1	18	TRBJ2-1	CASSQDVPLGGSSNEQFF
-	TRBV28	14	TRBJ2-7	CASSGEEGSYEQYF
-	TRBV7-6	15	TRBJ2-1	CASSERGRGDNEQFF
-	TRBV28	14	TRBJ2-7	CASSLWAIRYEQYF
-	TRBV9	14	TRBJ1-5	CASSPGTADQPQHF
-	TRBV19	14	TRBJ2-1	CASSQGGSLDEQFF
-	TRBV28	15	TRBJ2-7	CASSSETGWSYEQYF